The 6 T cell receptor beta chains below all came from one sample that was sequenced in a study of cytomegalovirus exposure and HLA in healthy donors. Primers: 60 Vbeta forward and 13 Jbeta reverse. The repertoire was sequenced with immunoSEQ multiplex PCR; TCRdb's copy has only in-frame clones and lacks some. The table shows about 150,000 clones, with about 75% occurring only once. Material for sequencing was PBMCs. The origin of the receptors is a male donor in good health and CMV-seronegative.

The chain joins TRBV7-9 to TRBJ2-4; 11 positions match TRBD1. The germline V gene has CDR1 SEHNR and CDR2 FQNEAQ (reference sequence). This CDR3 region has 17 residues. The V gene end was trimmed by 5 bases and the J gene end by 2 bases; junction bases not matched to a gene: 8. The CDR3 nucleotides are TGTGCCAGCAGCGCCGCGGGACAGGGGGTCACCAAAAACATTCAGTACTTC. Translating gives CASSAAGQGVTKNIQYF.

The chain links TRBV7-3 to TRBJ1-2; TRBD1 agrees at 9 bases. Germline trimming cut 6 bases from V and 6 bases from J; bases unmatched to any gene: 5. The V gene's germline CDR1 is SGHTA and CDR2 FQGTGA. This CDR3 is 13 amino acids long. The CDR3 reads CASSRDRDNGYTF. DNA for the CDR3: TGTGCCAGCAGTCGGGACAGGGATAATGGCTACACCTTC.

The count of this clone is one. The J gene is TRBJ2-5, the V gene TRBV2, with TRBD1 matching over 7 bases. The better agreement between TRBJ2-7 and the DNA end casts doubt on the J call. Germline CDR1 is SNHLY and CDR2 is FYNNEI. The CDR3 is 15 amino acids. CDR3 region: CASNLNRGQGYEQYF. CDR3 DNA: TGTGCCAGCAACTTAAACAGGGGCCAAGGGTACGAGCAGTACTTC.

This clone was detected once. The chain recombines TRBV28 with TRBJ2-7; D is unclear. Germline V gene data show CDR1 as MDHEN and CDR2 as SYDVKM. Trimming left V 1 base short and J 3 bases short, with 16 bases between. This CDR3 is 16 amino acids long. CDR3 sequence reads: CASSLSGAPTFYEQYF. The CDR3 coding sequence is TGTGCCAGCAGTTTATCTGGCGCCCCGACTTTCTACGAGCAGTACTTC.

DNA of the CDR3: TGTGCCAGCAGTCCCGGACTTTTATCTGAGCAGTTCTTC. It translates to CASSPGLLSEQFF. The rearrangement uses TRBV2 and TRBJ2-1, with a possible D match to TRBD2 (5 bases). The V gene lost 5 bases and the J gene lost 9 bases, with 14 bases spanning the gap. Germline CDR1 reads SNHLY; CDR2 reads FYNNEI. The CDR3 contains 13 residues.

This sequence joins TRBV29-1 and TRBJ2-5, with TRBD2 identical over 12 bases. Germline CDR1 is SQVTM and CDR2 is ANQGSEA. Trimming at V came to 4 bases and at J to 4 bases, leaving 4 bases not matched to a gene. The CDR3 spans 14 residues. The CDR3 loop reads CSVGGLAGGETQYF. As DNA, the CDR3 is TGCAGCGTTGGGGGACTAGCGGGTGGAGAGACCCAGTACTTC. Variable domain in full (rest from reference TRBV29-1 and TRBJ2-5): SAVISQKPSRDICQRGTSLTIQCQVDSQVTMMFWYRQQPGQSLTLIATANQGSEATYESGFVIDKFPISRPNLTFSTLTVSNMSPEDSSIYLCSVGGLAGGETQYFGPGTRLLVL.